These 31 T cell receptor beta chains share one sample of origin, sequenced in a study of T cell responses to AZD1222 COVID-19 vaccine. Measured with immunoSEQ multiplex PCR; TCRdb has only the in-frame clones, and not every one. The table includes 150,000 to 160,000 clones, around 85% detected once. Sequenced material: peripheral blood, taken after recovery from COVID-19. These receptors originate from an adult who had recovered from COVID-19.

The CDR3 DNA sequence: TGTGCCACCAGCCTAGAGGGGTATGGCTACACCTTC. Its protein product is CATSLEGYGYTF. The chain couples TRBV15 to TRBJ1-2; the D gene is possibly TRBD1 (5 bases). The CDR3 contains 12 residues. Germline lookup yields CDR1 LNHNV and CDR2 YYDKDF (reference sequence). V shed 5 bases and J shed 5 bases, with 9 bases lying between them.

The chain combines TRBV5-1 with TRBJ1-2, with D possibly matching TRBD1 (6 bases). CDR1 is SGHRS and CDR2 is YFSETQ in the germline V gene. V lost 0 bases to trimming and J lost 6 bases, with 12 bases between them. This CDR3 has 14 amino acids. The CDR3 DNA follows: TGCGCCAGCAGCTTGGACAGGGAAGAAGATGGCTACACCTTC. This encodes CASSLDREEDGYTF.

The chain carries TRBV27 and TRBJ1-2; TRBD1 aligns across 9 bases. J gave up 3 bases and V 6 bases, and 8 bases lay outside the gene matches. CDR3 length equals 15 residues. Germline assignment: CDR1 MNHEY and CDR2 SMNVEV (reference sequence). The CDR3 bases are TGTGCCAGCAGCCCACAGGGGGCGCGGGACTATGGCTACACCTTC. The encoded protein is CASSPQGARDYGYTF.

The CDR3 here is CAISEEGGEDKNIQYF. The CDR3 bases are TGTGCCATCAGTGAAGAAGGGGGAGAGGACAAAAACATTCAGTACTTC. The chain recombines TRBV10-3 with TRBJ2-4; D is perhaps TRBD1 (6 bases). This CDR3 is built from 16 residues. Looked up from germline, CDR1 is ENHRY and CDR2 is SYGVKD. With 3 bases removed from V and 3 bases from J, the gap between germline ends came to 15 bases.

The chain recombines TRBV4-1 with TRBJ1-1; tentative D call: TRBD1 (6 bases). Per the germline V gene, CDR1 is MGHRA and CDR2 is YSYEKL. This CDR3 spans 15 amino acids. V was shortened by 0 bases and J by 2 bases, with 10 bases between the two germline ends. The CDR3 region is CASSQEDSLNTEAFF. As DNA, the CDR3 is TGCGCCAGCAGCCAAGAGGACAGCCTTAACACTGAAGCTTTCTTT.

Only one count was recorded for this clone. J is TRBJ1-1 and V is TRBV5-4; D is uncertain. Trimming removed 4 bases from V and 5 bases from J, with 18 bases in between. Germline lookup yields CDR1 SGHNT and CDR2 YYREEE (reference sequence). The CDR3 runs 15 residues. CDR3 in amino acids: CASSGGNALGTEAFF. In DNA form, the CDR3 reads TGTGCCAGCAGCGGAGGAAATGCCCTGGGGACTGAAGCTTTCTTT.

This chain connects TRBV3-1 (or the pseudogene TRBV3-2) to TRBJ2-5, with D possibly matching TRBD2 (5 bases). Deletions cut 3 bases from V and 3 bases from J, with 11 bases between. The germline gives CDR1 LGHDT, CDR2 YNNKEL (reference sequence). The CDR3 covers 14 residues. CDR3 loop: CASSQAGGKETQYF. The CDR3 DNA sequence: TGTGCCAGCAGCCAGGCGGGCGGTAAAGAGACCCAGTACTTC.

The J gene is TRBJ2-1, the V gene TRBV20-1; no reliable D call. The CDR3 covers 15 residues. V lost 3 bases, J lost 0 bases, and 12 bases lay in between. CDR1 DFQATT and CDR2 SNEGSKA come from the germline V gene (reference sequence). For the CDR3, the DNA is TGCAGTGCTAGTTTAGGAATGAGCTCCTACAATGAGCAGTTCTTC. This codes for CSASLGMSSYNEQFF.

The chain joins TRBV19 to TRBJ2-5; TRBD1 matches at 8 bases. Losses at the gene ends were 5 bases for V and 7 bases for J; bases not matched to a gene: 9. This CDR3 contains 14 residues. From germline, CDR1 is LNHDA and CDR2 SQIVND (reference sequence). CDR3 nucleotides: TGTGCCAGTAGTGGAGGGACAGGCTCAAGGACCCAGTACTTC. Translation gives CASSGGTGSRTQYF.

In DNA, the CDR3 is TGTGCCAGTAGTATAGAGGGAGGAGTCAATCAGCCCCAGCATTTT. Its translation: CASSIEGGVNQPQHF. The chain combines TRBV19 with TRBJ1-5; D not certain. V was shortened by 0 bases and J by 3 bases, with 9 bases between the two germline ends. The germline gives CDR1 LNHDA, CDR2 SQIVND (reference sequence). The CDR3 runs to 15 residues.

The gene calls are TRBV20-1 and TRBJ1-2; TRBD1 aligns across 8 bases. Trimming took 3 bases from V and 4 from J; bases not matched to a gene: 7. The CDR3 runs to 14 residues. The germline V gene encodes CDR1 DFQATT and CDR2 SNEGSKA (reference sequence). The chain's CDR3 is CSASIGRGPYGYTF. As DNA, the CDR3 is TGCAGTGCTAGTATTGGCAGGGGGCCCTATGGCTACACCTTC.

This clone occurred a few times. The V call is TRBV2, the J call TRBJ2-7; D is uncertain. V lost 3 bases and J lost 9, with 12 bases in between. Germline V gene lookup returns CDR1 SNHLY and CDR2 FYNNEI. The length of the CDR3 is 12 residues. CDR3 DNA: TGTGCCAGCAGTGATCGGACCAACTCGCAGTACTTC. Translation: CASSDRTNSQYF. The full variable domain, completed using reference TRBV2 and TRBJ2-7, is EPEVTQTPSHQVTQMGQEVILRCVPISNHLYFYWYRQILGQKVEFLVSFYNNEISEKSEIFDDQFSVERPDGSNFTLKIRSTKLEDSAMYFCASSDRTNSQYFGPGTRLTVT.

J is TRBJ1-5 and V is TRBV19, with D perhaps TRBD1 (5 bases). CDR1 and CDR2 (germline): LNHDA, SQIVND (reference sequence). The CDR3 has 16 amino acids. V was shortened by 3 bases and J by 2 bases, with 14 bases between the two germline ends. This chain's CDR3 is CASSIGRVGGNQPQHF. In DNA, the CDR3 is TGTGCCAGTAGTATCGGAAGGGTAGGGGGCAATCAGCCCCAGCATTTT.

This chain links TRBV19 with TRBJ2-3; tentative D call: TRBD2 (6 bases). Germline V CDR1 and CDR2: LNHDA, SQIVND (reference sequence). The CDR3 runs to 13 residues. Trimming cost V 5 bases and J 4 bases, with 10 bases left between them. CDR3 loop: CASSSVAADTQYF. The CDR3, as DNA: TGTGCCAGTAGTTCCGTAGCGGCAGATACGCAGTATTTT.

The chain links TRBV28 to TRBJ2-1; TRBD2 aligns across 10 bases. CDR3 size: 16 residues. CDR1 MDHEN and CDR2 SYDVKM come from the germline V gene. J was trimmed by 10 bases and V by 6 bases; bases with no gene match: 15. The CDR3, as DNA: TGTGCCAGCAGCCCTGGGGGGGCTAGCGGGAGAGGGGAGCAGTTCTTC. Its protein product is CASSPGGASGRGEQFF.

This clone was seen just once. Distinct nucleotide sequences in the sample also encode this CDR3. This chain uses TRBV18 with TRBJ1-5, with 11 bases aligning to TRBD1. With 3 bases clipped from V and 0 bases from J, the junction kept 1 base outside the gene matches. Germline V CDR1 and CDR2: KGHSH, LQKENI. This CDR3 spans 16 amino acids. CDR3 coding DNA: TGTGCCAGCTCACCGGGACAGGGGGGTAGCAATCAGCCCCAGCATTTT. Its translation: CASSPGQGGSNQPQHF. The full variable domain, in which reference TRBV18 and TRBJ1-5 provide the parts outside the CDR3, is NAGVMQNPRHLVRRRGQEARLRCSPMKGHSHVYWYRQLPEEGLKFMVYLQKENIIDESGMPKERFSAEFPKEGPSILRIQQVVRGDSAAYFCASSPGQGGSNQPQHFGDGTRLSIL.

This chain connects TRBV6-2 or TRBV6-3 to TRBJ2-7; D is perhaps TRBD1 (6 bases). This CDR3 spans 15 amino acids. V was clipped by 5 bases and J by 0 bases, with 14 bases between them. Germline V CDR1 and CDR2: MNHEY, SVGEGT. This chain's CDR3 is CASSKQGRVSYEQYF. CDR3 coding DNA: TGTGCCAGCAGTAAACAGGGCAGGGTCTCCTACGAGCAGTACTTC.

This chain joins TRBV29-1 and TRBJ1-4, with 7 bases identical to TRBD1. With 6 bases clipped from V and 6 bases from J, the junction kept 4 bases outside the gene matches. Germline V gives CDR1 SQVTM, CDR2 ANQGSEA. The CDR3 runs to 12 residues. CDR3 in amino acids: CSVRQGDEKLFF. The DNA for the CDR3 is TGCAGCGTCCGACAGGGAGATGAAAAACTGTTTTTT. Looking up the rest from reference TRBV29-1 and TRBJ1-4 gives the full variable domain: SAVISQKPSRDICQRGTSLTIQCQVDSQVTMMFWYRQQPGQSLTLIATANQGSEATYESGFVIDKFPISRPNLTFSTLTVSNMSPEDSSIYLCSVRQGDEKLFFGSGTQLSVL.

The CDR3 nucleotides read TGTGCTAGTGGTCTAGGCGCGGGGGCGACCTACGAGCAGTACTTC. It codes for CASGLGAGATYEQYF. The rearrangement uses TRBV12-5 and TRBJ2-7, with D tentatively TRBD2 (7 bases). From germline, CDR1 is LGHNT and CDR2 FRNRAP. The CDR3 length is 15 residues. Between the trimmed V and J ends, which lost 5 bases and 2 bases, there was a span of 16 bases.

The CDR3 sequence: CASSYRQYSNQPQHF. The DNA of the CDR3 is TGCGCCAGCAGTTACAGACAGTATAGCAATCAGCCCCAGCATTTT. V is TRBV4-1 and J is TRBJ1-5; D is perhaps TRBD1 (5 bases). This CDR3 is 15 amino acids long. The V gene lost 6 bases and the J gene lost 0 bases, with 12 bases spanning the gap. Per the germline V gene, CDR1 is MGHRA and CDR2 is YSYEKL.

This chain links TRBV10-3 with TRBJ2-7, with TRBD1 as a possible D gene (5 bases). The CDR3 consists of 13 residues. The germline gives CDR1 ENHRY, CDR2 SYGVKD. Trimming cost V 10 bases and J 0 bases, with 13 bases left between them. The CDR3 DNA is TGTGCCAGTACGTCGGACACCTCCTACGAGCAGTACTTC. Translated: CASTSDTSYEQYF.

V is TRBV19 and J is TRBJ1-1; no clear D. CDR3 length: 12 amino acids. The V gene's germline CDR1 is LNHDA and CDR2 SQIVND (reference sequence). The V end lost 4 bases, the J end lost 11 bases, and 14 bases lay between the germline ends. The chain's CDR3 is CASSRQLQDAFF. The DNA for the CDR3 is TGTGCCAGTAGTAGACAACTCCAGGACGCTTTCTTT.

The rearrangement links TRBV7-3 to TRBJ2-1; D may be TRBD2 (6 bases). This CDR3 has 16 residues. Germline CDR1 reads SGHTA; CDR2 reads FQGTGA. V was cut by 3 bases and J by 0 bases, with 12 bases left in between. In nucleotides, the CDR3 is TGTGCCAGCAGCTTCAGCGGAGGGAGCTCCTACAATGAGCAGTTCTTC. Its protein is CASSFSGGSSYNEQFF.

The J gene is TRBJ2-5, the V gene TRBV5-6; 8 bases line up with TRBD1. In germline, CDR1 is SGHDT, CDR2 YYEEEE. With V trimmed by 1 base and J by 4 bases, 9 bases remained unmatched. The CDR3 loop spans 16 amino acids. As DNA, the CDR3 is TGTGCCAGCAGCTTGTTCTTGACAGGGGCTGGAGAGACCCAGTACTTC. It translates to CASSLFLTGAGETQYF. Using reference TRBV5-6 and TRBJ2-5 for the parts outside the CDR3, the full variable domain is DAGVTQSPTHLIKTRGQQVTLRCSPKSGHDTVSWYQQALGQGPQFIFQYYEEEERQRGNFPDRFSGHQFPNYSSELNVNALLLGDSALYLCASSLFLTGAGETQYFGPGTRLLVL.

The CDR3 DNA is TGTGCCAGCAGTTTAAGTGCGATTAACTATGGCTACACCTTC. Translated: CASSLSAINYGYTF. The rearrangement joins TRBV27 to TRBJ1-2; D call uncertain. CDR1 and CDR2 from the germline V gene are MNHEY and SMNVEV (reference sequence). Trimming took off 2 bases at V and 1 base at J, with 8 bases between the two ends. This CDR3 is 14 amino acids long.

This sequence joins TRBV5-8 and TRBJ2-7, with D hard to call. Trimming left V 1 base short and J 3 bases short, with 5 bases between. This CDR3 spans 12 amino acids. Germline CDR1 SGHTS, CDR2 YDEGEE. CDR3 nucleotide sequence: TGTGCCAGCAGCTTGTTGGGCTACGAGCAGTACTTC. Protein sequence: CASSLLGYEQYF.

This chain connects TRBV5-1 to TRBJ1-1; D remains ambiguous. This CDR3 is built from 14 residues. Trimming removed 0 bases at V and 3 bases at J, with 9 bases between. CDR1 is SGHRS, CDR2 YFSETQ, per germline. CDR3 sequence reads: CASSLENVDTEAFF. CDR3 nucleotide sequence: TGCGCCAGCAGCTTGGAGAATGTGGACACTGAAGCTTTCTTT.

This chain connects TRBV3-1 (or the pseudogene TRBV3-2) to TRBJ1-5; 9 bases align to TRBD1. After removal of 4 bases from V and 6 bases from J, the junction contained 4 bases not matched to a gene. CDR1 and CDR2 from the germline V gene are LGHDT and YNNKEL (reference sequence). There are 14 residues in the CDR3. CDR3 in DNA: TGTGCCAGCAGCCCTACAGGGGGCAGTCAGCCCCAGCATTTT. Translation: CASSPTGGSQPQHF.

V and J are TRBV5-4 and TRBJ1-2; the match to TRBD1 covers 12 bases. V shed 1 base, J shed 8 bases, and the junction held 3 bases outside the gene matches. Germline lookup yields CDR1 SGHNT and CDR2 YYREEE (reference sequence). This CDR3 is 14 amino acids long. In DNA, the CDR3 is TGTGCCAGCAGCTTGTTCGGGACAGGGGGCGGCTACACCTTC. Translation: CASSLFGTGGGYTF.

The V and J genes are TRBV3-1 (or the pseudogene TRBV3-2) and TRBJ2-2; D remains unclear. V shed 8 bases and J shed 6 bases, with 10 bases lying between them. The CDR3 contains 12 residues. Germline-derived CDR1 and CDR2 are LGHDT and YNNKEL (reference sequence). The CDR3 region is CASSLAPGELFF. In DNA, the CDR3 is TGTGCCAGCTCGTTAGCCCCCGGGGAGCTGTTTTTT.

This clone was counted a single time. This chain uses TRBV7-9 with TRBJ1-1; 9 bases match TRBD1. V was pared by 5 bases and J by 1 base, with 8 bases of the junction left unmatched. The CDR3 is 16 amino acids. CDR1 SEHNR and CDR2 FQNEAQ come from the germline V gene (reference sequence). The CDR3: CASSRSGTGQNTEAFF. CDR3 nucleotide sequence: TGTGCCAGCAGCAGATCCGGGACAGGGCAGAACACTGAAGCTTTCTTT.